The present T cell receptor (beta chain) was sequenced within a study of regulatory T cells in long-lasting Graves disease. Study-wide points: Persistent disease exhibited a predilection for TRBV28, TRBJ1-2 and TRBJ2-5. Persistent Graves' patients possessed reduced TCR diversity relative to recently diagnosed ones. Owing to a sample size that was small, accuracy may have been reduced.

Sample time point: persistent/refractory GD, antithyroid drugs over 5 years with positive TRAb. From RNA extracted from PBMCs, the TCR library was made. Tubes containing EDTA received 8 to 9.5 milliliters of drawn peripheral blood. Germline assignment: CDR1 DFQATT and CDR2 SNEGSKA (reference sequence). The CDR3 loop spans 15 amino acids. Trimming removed 0 bases from V and 3 bases from J, with 14 bases in between. Relying on iRepertoire HTBI primers and Arm-PCR of CDR3 regions, the team built TCR beta libraries. TCRdb recomputed calls from the multiplex PCR reads with MiXCR, one row per CDR3 protein. Of about 470,000 distinct CDR3 sequences listed, around 21% were seen once; the top ten hold over 7.5%. Note on this clonotype: Its antigen is still unknown.

The chain is built from TRBV20-1 and TRBJ1-1; weak D call: TRBD1 (5 bases). This sample comprised peripheral blood mononuclear cells (PBMCs), obtained when the disease was refractory, from a patient treated with antithyroid drugs. The sequence was collected from a female donor with Graves disease. CDR3 nucleotides: TGCAGTGCTAGAGATACCCGCGGGGACTACACTGAAGCTTTCTTT. Protein product: CSARDTRGDYTEAFF.